The clone carrying this T cell receptor (beta chain) was counted ten times or more. This sample is part of a study of T-cell reconstitution after alpha-beta-depleted transplantation in children. The germline gives CDR1 SQVTM, CDR2 ANQGSEA. The CDR3 runs to 13 residues. Trimming cost V 4 bases and J 8 bases, with 14 bases left between them. Preparation of the TCRbeta library was carried out with unique molecular identifiers. TCRdb reprocessed the PCR reads with MiXCR, giving one entry per CDR3 protein. This sample yields 350,000 to 450,000 distinct CDR3 sequences, of which roughly 21% are seen a single time; 3.8% belongs to the top ten.

The chain recombines TRBV29-1 with TRBJ1-4; no clear D. This receptor was identified in a human donor who donated a stem cell graft to a child with acute myeloid leukemia. The starting material was PBMCs from the stem cell graft donor, obtained from the stem cell graft. The CDR3 DNA reads TGCAGCGTTGGATCCAGGCTGACGGAAAAACTGTTTTTT. Residues: CSVGSRLTEKLFF.